This T cell receptor (beta chain) was captured in a study of T cell changes during pregnancy in multiple sclerosis. The V gene's germline CDR1 is MDHEN and CDR2 SYDVKM. V was clipped by 6 bases and J by 4 bases, with 7 bases between them. CDR3 length: 12 amino acids. The repertoire was sequenced with immunoSEQ multiplex PCR; TCRdb's copy has only in-frame clones and lacks some. The sample records about 92,000 clones, around 94% being singletons. The chain couples TRBV28 to TRBJ1-5; weak D call: TRBD1 (6 bases). The source was peripheral blood, collected in the first trimester of pregnancy. The TCR originated in a female donor with multiple sclerosis, enrolled in a pregnancy study. In DNA, the CDR3 is TGTGCCAGCAGACAGGGTAATCAGCCCCAGCATTTT. Its translation is CASRQGNQPQHF.